The present T cell receptor beta chain was sequenced within a study of long-term antiretroviral therapy in people with HIV. General observations from the study: Despite increasing after ART, diversity remained lower than that of transplant donor controls.

Inclusion required at least two post-ART and at least one pre-ART PBMC samples. On this clone itself: Its target is unknown.

Version v3.0 of the immunoSEQ assay was performed at survey level. Profiled with immunoSEQ multiplex PCR; TCRdb holds only in-frame clones, not every one. The sample lists fewer than 45,000 clones; 65% to 90% were seen once. CDR3 size: 14 residues. CDR1 is SGHTA, CDR2 FQGNSA, per germline. Trimming took 4 bases from V and 3 from J, leaving 13 bases between them. The specimen comprised unsorted PBMCs, sampled 0.3 years after starting antiretroviral therapy. The clonotype comes from a man aged 18 to 35 with HIV. The chain combines TRBV7-2 with TRBJ2-7, with D uncertain. The CDR3 region is CASSSTSGRYEQYF. CDR3 in DNA: TGTGCCAGCAGCTCTACATCAGGACGCTACGAGCAGTACTTC.